This T cell receptor (beta chain) emerged from a study of T-cell memory formation after mild COVID-19. Study results and caveats: That cross-reactive memory joined was suggested by some responding clones appearing in pre-infection memory. Later expanders leaned CD4+, whereas day 15 to 85 contracting clones were balanced CD4/CD8.

Concerning this clonotype: The antigen is undetermined.

Germline V gives CDR1 ENHRY, CDR2 SYGVKD. The CDR3 length is 14 residues. V lost 6 bases to trimming and J lost 3 bases, with 14 bases between them. From 5'RACE with constant-segment primers came TCR alpha and TCR beta cDNA libraries that carried sample barcodes and UMIs. TCRdb passed the 5' RACE reads through MiXCR, listing each CDR3 protein once. The top ten hold approximately 13% of the sample, which has hundreds of thousands of distinct CDR3 sequences, 28% seen once. This clonotype was obtained from an adult woman who had mild COVID-19 (a few samples of this study predate the infection). Cell type and time point are not known. The rearrangement links TRBV10-3 to TRBJ1-1, with D tentatively TRBD1 (5 bases). The sample comprised PBMCs or a T cell subset sorted from them (not recorded which). CDR3 in DNA: TGTGCCATCAGCCGGACCGGGGGGGACACTGAAGCTTTCTTT. This sequence encodes CAISRTGGDTEAFF.